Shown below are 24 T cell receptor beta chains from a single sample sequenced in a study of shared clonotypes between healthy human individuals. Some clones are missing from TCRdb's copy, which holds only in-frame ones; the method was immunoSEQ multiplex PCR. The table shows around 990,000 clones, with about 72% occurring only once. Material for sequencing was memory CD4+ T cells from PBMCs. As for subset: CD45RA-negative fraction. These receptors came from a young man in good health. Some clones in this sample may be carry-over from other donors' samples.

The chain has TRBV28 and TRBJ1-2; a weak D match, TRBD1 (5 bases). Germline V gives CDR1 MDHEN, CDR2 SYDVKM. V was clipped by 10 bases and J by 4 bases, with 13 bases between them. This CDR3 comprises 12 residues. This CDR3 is CATGRAGYGYTF. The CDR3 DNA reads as TGTGCCACAGGGCGTGCGGGCTATGGCTACACCTTC.

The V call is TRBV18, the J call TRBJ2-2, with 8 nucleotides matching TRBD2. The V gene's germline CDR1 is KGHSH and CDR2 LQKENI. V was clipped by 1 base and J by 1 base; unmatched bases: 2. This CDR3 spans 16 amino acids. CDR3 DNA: TGTGCCAGCTCACCACGCCTAGCGGGGAACACCGGGGAGCTGTTTTTT. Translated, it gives CASSPRLAGNTGELFF.

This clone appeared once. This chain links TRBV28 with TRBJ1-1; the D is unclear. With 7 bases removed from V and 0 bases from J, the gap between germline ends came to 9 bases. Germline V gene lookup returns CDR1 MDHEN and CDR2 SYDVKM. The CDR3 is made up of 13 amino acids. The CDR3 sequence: CASTREMNTEAFF. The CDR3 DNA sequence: TGTGCCAGCACCCGGGAGATGAACACTGAAGCTTTCTTT.

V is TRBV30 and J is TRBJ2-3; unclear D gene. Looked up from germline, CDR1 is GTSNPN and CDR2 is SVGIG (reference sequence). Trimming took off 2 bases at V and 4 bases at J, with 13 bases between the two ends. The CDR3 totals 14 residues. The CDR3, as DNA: TGTGCCTGGAGTAAGGCAGGAAGCCCAGATACGCAGTATTTT. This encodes CAWSKAGSPDTQYF. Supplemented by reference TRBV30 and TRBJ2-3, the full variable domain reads SQTIHQWPATLVQPVGSPLSLECTVEGTSNPNLYWYRQAAGRGLQLLFYSVGIGQISSEVPQNLSASRPQDRQFILSSKKLLLSDSGFYLCAWSKAGSPDTQYFGPGTRLTVL.

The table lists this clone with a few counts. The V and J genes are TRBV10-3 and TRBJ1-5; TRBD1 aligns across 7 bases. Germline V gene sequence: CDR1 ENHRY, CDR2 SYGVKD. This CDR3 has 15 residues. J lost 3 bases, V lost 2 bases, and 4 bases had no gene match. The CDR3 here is CAISEAGGINQPQHF. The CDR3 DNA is TGTGCCATCAGTGAGGCAGGGGGTATCAATCAGCCCCAGCATTTT.

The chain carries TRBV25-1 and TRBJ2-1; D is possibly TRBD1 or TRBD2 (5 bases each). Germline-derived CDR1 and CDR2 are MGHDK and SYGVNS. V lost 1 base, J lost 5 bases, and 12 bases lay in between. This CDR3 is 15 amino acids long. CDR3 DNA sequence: TGTGCCAGCAGTGAATCGGGACCACCCCACAATGAGCAGTTCTTC. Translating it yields CASSESGPPHNEQFF.

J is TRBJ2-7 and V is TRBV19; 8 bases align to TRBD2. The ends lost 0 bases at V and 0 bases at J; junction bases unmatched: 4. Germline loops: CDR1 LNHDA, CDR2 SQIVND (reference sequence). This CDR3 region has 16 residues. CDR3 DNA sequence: TGTGCCAGTAGTATAGATCTAGGGACTAGCTCCTACGAGCAGTACTTC. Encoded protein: CASSIDLGTSSYEQYF. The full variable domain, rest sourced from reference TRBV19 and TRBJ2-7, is DGGITQSPKYLFRKEGQNVTLSCEQNLNHDAMYWYRQDPGQGLRLIYYSQIVNDFQKGDIAEGYSVSREKKESFPLTVTSAQKNPTAFYLCASSIDLGTSSYEQYFGPGTRLTVT.

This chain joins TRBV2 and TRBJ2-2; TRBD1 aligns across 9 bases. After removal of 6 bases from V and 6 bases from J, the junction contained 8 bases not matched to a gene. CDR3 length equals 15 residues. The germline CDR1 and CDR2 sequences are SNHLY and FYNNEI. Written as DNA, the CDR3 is TGTGCCAGCAGCTTGGGACAGGGCGTTGCCGGGGAGCTGTTTTTT. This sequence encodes CASSLGQGVAGELFF.

CDR3 protein: CASSFDRASYEQYF. The CDR3, as DNA: TGTGCCAGCAGCTTCGACAGGGCTTCCTACGAGCAGTACTTC. The rearrangement links TRBV5-6 to TRBJ2-7, with TRBD1 matching 7 bases. Germline lookup yields CDR1 SGHDT and CDR2 YYEEEE. With 2 bases clipped from V and 1 base from J, the junction kept 3 bases outside the gene matches. The CDR3 is 14 residues long.

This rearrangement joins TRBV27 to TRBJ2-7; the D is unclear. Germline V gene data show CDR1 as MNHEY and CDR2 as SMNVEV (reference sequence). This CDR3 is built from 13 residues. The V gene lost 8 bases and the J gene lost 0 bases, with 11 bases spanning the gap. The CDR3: CASSKGPSYEQYF. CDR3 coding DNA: TGTGCCAGCTCCAAAGGACCCTCCTACGAGCAGTACTTC.

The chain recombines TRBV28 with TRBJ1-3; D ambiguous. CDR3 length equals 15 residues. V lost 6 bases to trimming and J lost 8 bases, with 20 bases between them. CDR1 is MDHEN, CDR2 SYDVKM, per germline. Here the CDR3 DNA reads TGTGCCAGCAGGGAGGACCTGGGCCGCTCCGACACCATATATTTT. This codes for CASREDLGRSDTIYF.

Written as DNA, the CDR3 is TGTGCCAGCAGCTTAGAAATGGATTTCACCATATATTTT. It codes for CASSLEMDFTIYF. V usage is TRBV11-2 and J usage is TRBJ1-3; D is ambiguous. Trimming pared 0 bases from V and 9 bases from J, leaving 9 bases between. The germline V gene has CDR1 SGHAT and CDR2 FQNNGV. The CDR3 totals 13 residues.

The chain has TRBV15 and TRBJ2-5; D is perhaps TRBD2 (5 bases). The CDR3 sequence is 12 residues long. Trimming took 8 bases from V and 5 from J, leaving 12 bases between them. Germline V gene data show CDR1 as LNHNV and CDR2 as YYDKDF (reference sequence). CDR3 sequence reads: CATGLYGETQYF. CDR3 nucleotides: TGTGCCACCGGACTGTACGGGGAGACCCAGTACTTC.

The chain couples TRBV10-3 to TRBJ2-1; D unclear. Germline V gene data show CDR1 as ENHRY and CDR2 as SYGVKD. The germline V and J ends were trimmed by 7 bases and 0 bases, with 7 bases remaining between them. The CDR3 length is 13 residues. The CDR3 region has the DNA TGTGCCATCAAGTCTAGCTCCTACAATGAGCAGTTCTTC. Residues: CAIKSSSYNEQFF.

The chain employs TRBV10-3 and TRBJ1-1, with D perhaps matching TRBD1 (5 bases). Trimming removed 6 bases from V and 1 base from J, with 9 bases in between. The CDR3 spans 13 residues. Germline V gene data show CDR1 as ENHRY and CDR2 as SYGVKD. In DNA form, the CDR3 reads TGTGCCATCAGCTGGGACCAGAACACTGAAGCTTTCTTT. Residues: CAISWDQNTEAFF.

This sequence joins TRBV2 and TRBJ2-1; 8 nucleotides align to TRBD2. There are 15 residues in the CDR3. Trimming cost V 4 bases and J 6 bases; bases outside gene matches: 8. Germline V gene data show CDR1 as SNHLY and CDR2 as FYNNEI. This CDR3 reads CASSVEAGVPNEQFF. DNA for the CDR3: TGTGCCAGCAGTGTGGAAGCGGGAGTCCCCAATGAGCAGTTCTTC.

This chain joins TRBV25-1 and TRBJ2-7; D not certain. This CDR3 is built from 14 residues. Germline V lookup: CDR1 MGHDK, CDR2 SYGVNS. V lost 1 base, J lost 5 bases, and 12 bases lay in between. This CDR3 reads CASSEWGSYNEQYF. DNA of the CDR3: TGTGCCAGCAGTGAATGGGGTAGCTACAACGAGCAGTACTTC.

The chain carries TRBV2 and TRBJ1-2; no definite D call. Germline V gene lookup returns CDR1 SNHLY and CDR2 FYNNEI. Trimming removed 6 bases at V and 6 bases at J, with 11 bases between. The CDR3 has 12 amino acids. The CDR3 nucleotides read TGTGCCAGCAGCGCCTTGGAGGATGGCTACACCTTC. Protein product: CASSALEDGYTF. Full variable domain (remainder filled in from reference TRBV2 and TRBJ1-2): EPEVTQTPSHQVTQMGQEVILRCVPISNHLYFYWYRQILGQKVEFLVSFYNNEISEKSEIFDDQFSVERPDGSNFTLKIRSTKLEDSAMYFCASSALEDGYTFGSGTRLTVV.

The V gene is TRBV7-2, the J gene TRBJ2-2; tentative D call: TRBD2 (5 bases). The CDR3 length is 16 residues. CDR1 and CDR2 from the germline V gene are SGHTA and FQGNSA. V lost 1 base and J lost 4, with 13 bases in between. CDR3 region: CASSLGASWGTGELFF. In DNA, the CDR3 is TGTGCCAGCAGCTTAGGGGCTAGCTGGGGCACCGGGGAGCTGTTTTTT.

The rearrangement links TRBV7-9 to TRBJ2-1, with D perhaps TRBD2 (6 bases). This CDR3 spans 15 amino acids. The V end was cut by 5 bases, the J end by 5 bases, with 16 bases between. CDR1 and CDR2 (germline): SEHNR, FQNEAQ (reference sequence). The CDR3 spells CASSPRRGTNNEQFF. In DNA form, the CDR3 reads TGTGCCAGCAGCCCACGGCGGGGAACAAACAATGAGCAGTTCTTC.

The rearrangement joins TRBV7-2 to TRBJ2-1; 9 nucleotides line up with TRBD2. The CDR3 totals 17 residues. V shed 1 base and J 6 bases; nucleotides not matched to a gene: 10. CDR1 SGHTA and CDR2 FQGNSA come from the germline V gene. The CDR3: CASSLVGLAGTRNEQFF. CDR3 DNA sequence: TGTGCCAGCAGCTTAGTTGGGCTAGCGGGGACCCGCAATGAGCAGTTCTTC.

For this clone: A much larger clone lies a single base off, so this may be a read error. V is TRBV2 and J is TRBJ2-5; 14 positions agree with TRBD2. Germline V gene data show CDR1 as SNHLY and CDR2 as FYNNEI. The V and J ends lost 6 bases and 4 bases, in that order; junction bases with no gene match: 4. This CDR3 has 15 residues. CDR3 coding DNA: TGTGCCAGCAGCCAGGGACTAGCGGGAGCAGAGACCCAGTACTTC. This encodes CASSQGLAGAETQYF.

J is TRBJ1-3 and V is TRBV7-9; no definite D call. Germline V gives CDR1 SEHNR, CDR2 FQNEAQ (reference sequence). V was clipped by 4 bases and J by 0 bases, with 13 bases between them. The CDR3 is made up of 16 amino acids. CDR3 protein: CASSSEALFSGNTIYF. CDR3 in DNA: TGTGCCAGCAGCTCCGAAGCCTTATTCTCTGGAAACACCATATATTTT. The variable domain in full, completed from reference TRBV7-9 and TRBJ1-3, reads DTGVSQNPRHKITKRGQNVTFRCDPISEHNRLYWYRQTLGQGPEFLTYFQNEAQLEKSRLLSDRFSAERPKGSFSTLEIQRTEQGDSAMYLCASSSEALFSGNTIYFGEGSWLTVV.

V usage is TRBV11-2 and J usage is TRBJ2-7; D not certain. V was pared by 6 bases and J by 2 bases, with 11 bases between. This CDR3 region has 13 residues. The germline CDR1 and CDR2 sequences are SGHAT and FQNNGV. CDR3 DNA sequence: TGTGCCAGCAGTTCCGGGCCCCCCTACGAGCAGTACTTC. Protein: CASSSGPPYEQYF.